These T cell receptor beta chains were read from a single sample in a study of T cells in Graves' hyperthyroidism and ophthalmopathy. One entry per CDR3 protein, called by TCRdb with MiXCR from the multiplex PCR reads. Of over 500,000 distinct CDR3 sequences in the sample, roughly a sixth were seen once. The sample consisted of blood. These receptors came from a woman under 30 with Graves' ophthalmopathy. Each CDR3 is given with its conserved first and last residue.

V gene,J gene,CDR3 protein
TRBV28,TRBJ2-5,CASSFGDRVIETQYF
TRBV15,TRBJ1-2,CATSRDSGRDYGYTF
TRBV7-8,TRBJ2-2,CASSLTSGDTGELFF
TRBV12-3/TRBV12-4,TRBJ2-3,CASTNAQQGFVNTQYF
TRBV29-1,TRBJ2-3,CSVVAVTDTQYF
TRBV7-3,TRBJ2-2,CASSPTSGSGELFF
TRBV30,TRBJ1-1,CAWRLFGPGSEAFF
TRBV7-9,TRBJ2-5,CASSITLGTSGGARETQYF
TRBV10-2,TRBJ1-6,CASSEMPDDSPLHF
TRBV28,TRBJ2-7,CASRPPDAGEQYF
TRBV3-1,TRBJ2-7,CASTLAGGDEQYF
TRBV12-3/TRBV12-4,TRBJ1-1,CASGSGFAEAFF
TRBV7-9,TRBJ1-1,CASSLDRHTEAFF
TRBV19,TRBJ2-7,CASKSGTGDYEQYF
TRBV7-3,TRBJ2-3,CASSTLAGPGDTQYF
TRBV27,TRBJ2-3,CASSSSGLAGGTQYF
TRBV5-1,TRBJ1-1,CASSLSGGLTEAFF
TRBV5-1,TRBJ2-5,CASRPGGTSETQYF
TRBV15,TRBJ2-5,CATSRLSRTGAQTQYF
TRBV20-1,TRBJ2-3,CSARDVAGGYTDTQYF
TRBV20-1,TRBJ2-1,CSASATSGYNEQFF
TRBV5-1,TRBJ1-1,CASSSGRQAEAFF
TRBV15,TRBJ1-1,CATSKDRGETEAFF
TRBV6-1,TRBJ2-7,CASRPSRGGYEQYF
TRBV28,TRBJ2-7,CASSFSGVKSYEQYF
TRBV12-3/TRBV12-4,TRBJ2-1,CASSLPLAGSHNEQFF
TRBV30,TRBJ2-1,CAWGEGLPNEQFF
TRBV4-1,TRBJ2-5,CASSPRRDPVRETQCF
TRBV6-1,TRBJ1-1,CASSERGVSLALTEAFF
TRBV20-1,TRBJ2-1,CSARLVNEQFF
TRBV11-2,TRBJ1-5,CASSPRAVQPQHF
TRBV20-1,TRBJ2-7,CSARAGGGVWYEQYF
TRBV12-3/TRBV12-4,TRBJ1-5,CASSSPGQTGAGQPQHF
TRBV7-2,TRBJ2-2,CASSFVSGRAVSTGELFF
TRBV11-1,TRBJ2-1,CASSLTSGGPYEQFF
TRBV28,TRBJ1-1,CASTSGWRMNTEAFF
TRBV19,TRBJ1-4,CASSERREGTNEKLFF
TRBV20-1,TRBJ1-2,CSAKGTGRTFNYGYTF
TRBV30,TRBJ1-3,CAWSPDSGNTIYF
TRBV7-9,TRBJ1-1,CASSLLYSLNTEAFF
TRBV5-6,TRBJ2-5,CASRDQGVETQYF
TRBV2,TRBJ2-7,CASRGDHTYEQYF
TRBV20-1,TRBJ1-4,CSAFRTGEFYLSTNEKLFF
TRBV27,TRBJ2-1,CASGPRGTERNEQFF